Listed here are 27 T cell receptor beta chains from one sample, sequenced in a study of T-cell reconstitution after alpha-beta-depleted transplantation in children. TCRbeta library construction was performed incorporating unique molecular identifiers. TCRdb passed the PCR reads through MiXCR, listing each CDR3 protein once. The profile shows 540,000 or so distinct CDR3 sequences, approximately 22% of them singletons. The sequenced sample was PBMCs, mostly from graft donor cells, obtained 360 days after TCRalphabeta/CD19-depleted stem cell transplant. Receptor source: a boy under two years old who had a stem cell transplant for acute myeloid leukemia, so the T cells may come from the graft donor.

The count of this clonotype is one. CDR3 nucleotides: TGCAGTGCTAGAGGGAAGACTACCGGGACAGGCTTTGCAACTAATGAAAAACTGTTTTTT. It yields the protein CSARGKTTGTGFATNEKLFF. The V and J genes are TRBV20-1 and TRBJ1-4; TRBD1 aligns across 8 bases. V lost 1 base and J lost 0; bases outside the gene matches: 16. The germline gives CDR1 DFQATT, CDR2 SNEGSKA (reference sequence). The CDR3 has 20 residues.

The V call is TRBV6-1, the J call TRBJ2-2; possible D gene TRBD1, 5 bases. CDR3 size: 16 residues. The ends were cut back, 6 bases at V and 1 base at J, with 15 bases in the middle. CDR1 is MNHNS and CDR2 is SASEGT in the germline V gene. The chain's CDR3 is CASSRRVTRNTGELFF. CDR3 bases: TGTGCCAGCAGCCGCAGGGTCACCAGGAACACCGGGGAGCTGTTTTTT.

V usage is TRBV28 and J usage is TRBJ2-1, with TRBD2 matching 7 bases. Germline lookup yields CDR1 MDHEN and CDR2 SYDVKM. The V gene end was trimmed by 2 bases and the J gene end by 14 bases; junction bases not matched to a gene: 3. This CDR3 spans 11 amino acids. The CDR3 sequence is CASSLPGGKFF. CDR3 coding DNA: TGTGCCAGCAGTTTACCGGGGGGAAAGTTCTTC.

This clonotype showed up just a few times. The chain joins TRBV27 to TRBJ2-1; 7 nucleotides align to TRBD1. Germline V gives CDR1 MNHEY, CDR2 SMNVEV (reference sequence). V shed 4 bases, J shed 5 bases, and the junction held 11 bases outside the gene matches. The CDR3 contains 16 residues. CDR3 coding DNA: TGTGCCAGCAGTTCGGTAATGACAGGGCAGAACAATGAGCAGTTCTTC. Protein product: CASSSVMTGQNNEQFF.

This clonotype was seen many times. The chain has TRBV6-2 or TRBV6-3 and TRBJ2-2; 11 positions agree with TRBD2. The CDR3 has 19 amino acids. V dropped 6 bases and J dropped 8; count of bases not matched to a gene: 20. Germline V gene lookup returns CDR1 MNHEY and CDR2 SVGEGT. This CDR3 reads CASSPHTLRASGGPGELFF. The DNA for the CDR3 is TGTGCCAGCAGCCCACATACCCTTCGAGCTAGCGGGGGGCCTGGGGAGCTGTTTTTT.

The chain employs TRBV20-1 and TRBJ2-7; the match to TRBD1 covers 8 bases. V lost 6 bases, J lost 5 bases, and 12 bases stayed unmatched. CDR1 and CDR2 (germline): DFQATT, SNEGSKA (reference sequence). This CDR3 region has 14 residues. DNA for the CDR3: TGCAGTGCCCGCAGCGACAGGGGATCGAACGAGCAGTACTTC. This codes for CSARSDRGSNEQYF.

This clonotype has a handful of counts. This chain uses TRBV12-3 or TRBV12-4 with TRBJ2-7; a weak D match, TRBD1 (6 bases). V shed 6 bases and J shed 2 bases, with 14 bases lying between them. The CDR3 totals 14 residues. The CDR3: CASSLRDIPYEQYF. DNA for the CDR3: TGTGCCAGCAGCCTCCGGGACATCCCCTACGAGCAGTACTTC.

The gene calls are TRBV20-1 and TRBJ2-7, with D tentatively TRBD1 or TRBD2 (5 bases each). In germline, CDR1 is DFQATT, CDR2 SNEGSKA (reference sequence). The V end lost 3 bases, the J end lost 1 base, and 13 bases lay between the germline ends. The CDR3 loop spans 14 amino acids. CDR3 DNA: TGCAGTGCTAGGGGGAGAGACAGATCCTACGAGCAGTACGTC. Its translation is CSARGRDRSYEQYV.

The chain is built from TRBV7-8 and TRBJ1-2, with D hard to call. V gave up 0 bases and J gave up 8 bases, with 7 bases separating them. Germline V gives CDR1 SGHVS, CDR2 FQNEAQ. The CDR3 is 12 residues long. The CDR3 protein is CASSLALEGYTF. CDR3 nucleotides: TGTGCCAGCAGCTTAGCTTTGGAGGGCTACACCTTC.

The chain couples TRBV24-1 to TRBJ2-1, with 7 positions matching TRBD1. The germline gives CDR1 KGHDR, CDR2 SFDVKD. After removal of 9 bases from V and 2 bases from J, the junction contained 6 bases not matched to a gene. CDR3 length equals 14 residues. CDR3 in amino acids: CATSGTATYNEQFF. The CDR3 coding sequence is TGTGCCACCTCCGGGACAGCCACCTACAATGAGCAGTTCTTC.

This clonotype was seen ten or more times. CDR3 in amino acids: CASSLDGGGGNEQFF. CDR3 in DNA: TGTGCCAGCAGCTTAGATGGTGGCGGAGGAAATGAGCAGTTCTTC. V usage is TRBV7-2 and J usage is TRBJ2-1, with a possible D match to TRBD2 (5 bases). The CDR3 is made up of 15 amino acids. Trimming stripped 1 base from V and 7 bases from J, with 14 bases between. Germline V gene lookup returns CDR1 SGHTA and CDR2 FQGNSA.

This clonotype came up a few times. One end of the junction does not line up with germline, which may come from a read error. V usage is TRBV7-3 and J usage is TRBJ2-2, with TRBD2 matching 12 bases. The CDR3 has 15 amino acids. Germline loops: CDR1 SGHTA, CDR2 FQGTGA. The CDR3 DNA reads TGTGCCAGCAGCTCGCTAGCGGGGGGGACCGCGGAGCTGTTTTTT. Encoded protein: CASSSLAGGTAELFF.

This clonotype has ten or more counts. The chain couples TRBV11-3 to TRBJ2-1, with a weak D call TRBD2 (5 bases). Trimming removed 0 bases from V and 0 bases from J, with 12 bases in between. The CDR3 loop spans 17 amino acids. The germline CDR1 and CDR2 sequences are SGHNT and YENEEA. The CDR3 sequence: CASSLEGSARSYNEQFF. CDR3 nucleotide sequence: TGTGCCAGCAGCTTAGAGGGTAGCGCCCGCTCCTACAATGAGCAGTTCTTC. Using reference TRBV11-3 and TRBJ2-1 for the parts outside the CDR3, the full variable domain is EAGVVQSPRYKIIEKKQPVAFWCNPISGHNTLYWYLQNLGQGPELLIRYENEEAVDDSQLPKDRFSAERLKGVDSTLKIQPAELGDSAVYLCASSLEGSARSYNEQFFGPGTRLTVL.

In its sample, this clonotype was seen a few times. This chain links TRBV6-5 with TRBJ2-1; possibly TRBD2 for D (5 bases). Trimming removed 2 bases from V and 11 bases from J, with 19 bases in between. This CDR3 has 15 amino acids. Germline V CDR1 and CDR2: MNHEY, SVGAGI. The CDR3 DNA reads as TGTGCCAGCAGTTACGGAGGAGGACCTTATCAGAAGCAGTTCTTC. This codes for CASSYGGGPYQKQFF.

This clonotype was counted many times. This sequence joins TRBV20-1 and TRBJ2-1; weak D call: TRBD2 (5 bases). Germline V lookup: CDR1 DFQATT, CDR2 SNEGSKA (reference sequence). The V gene lost 5 bases and the J gene lost 4 bases, with 15 bases spanning the gap. The CDR3 is made up of 14 amino acids. CDR3 sequence: CSAPQYRGYNEQFF. The DNA of the CDR3 is TGCAGTGCTCCGCAATATCGGGGTTACAATGAGCAGTTCTTC.

V and J are TRBV27 and TRBJ2-7, with TRBD2 as a possible D gene (6 bases). CDR1 is MNHEY, CDR2 SMNVEV, per germline (reference sequence). The CDR3 totals 17 residues. Trimming left V 5 bases short and J 3 bases short, with 23 bases between. The CDR3 reads CASSLNRGTGRFYEQYF. The CDR3 nucleotides read TGTGCCAGCAGTCTAAACCGGGGGACTGGGCGCTTCTACGAGCAGTACTTC.

The chain employs TRBV12-3 or TRBV12-4 and TRBJ2-5, with a possible D match to TRBD1 (6 bases). This CDR3 has 17 amino acids. Trimming left V 5 bases short and J 5 bases short, with 24 bases between. CDR3 nucleotides: TGTGCCAGCAGTCGACCCTCCGCTTGGACAGCCCAGGAGACCCAGTACTTC. Translation: CASSRPSAWTAQETQYF.

This clonotype was detected a few times. The genes are TRBV9 and TRBJ2-1; 7 nucleotides line up with TRBD2. With V trimmed by 4 bases and J by 8 bases, 6 bases remained unmatched. In germline, CDR1 is SGDLS, CDR2 YYNGEE. The CDR3 extends over 13 amino acids. This CDR3 is CASSPGRGDEQFF. Written as DNA, the CDR3 is TGTGCCAGCAGCCCAGGTCGGGGGGATGAGCAGTTCTTC. Looking up the rest from reference TRBV9 and TRBJ2-1 gives the full variable domain: DSGVTQTPKHLITATGQRVTLRCSPRSGDLSVYWYQQSLDQGLQFLIQYYNGEERAKGNILERFSAQQFPDLHSELNLSSLELGDSALYFCASSPGRGDEQFFGPGTRLTVL.

J is TRBJ1-4 and V is TRBV12-3 or TRBV12-4; the D gene is possibly TRBD1 (6 bases). The length of the CDR3 is 14 residues. V was pared by 6 bases and J by 7 bases, with 15 bases between. The DNA for the CDR3 is TGTGCCAGCAGGACAGGACGGAGCCGTGAAAAACTGTTTTTT. Its protein product is CASRTGRSREKLFF.

This clonotype was seen at least ten times. The chain recombines TRBV12-3 or TRBV12-4 with TRBJ1-1; 7 bases fit TRBD1. J lost 0 bases, V lost 6 bases, and 13 bases had no gene match. The CDR3 has 17 amino acids. For the CDR3, the DNA is TGTGCCAGCAGCTGGGACAGTAAATTTGGGCTGAACACTGAAGCTTTCTTT. Protein: CASSWDSKFGLNTEAFF.

The V call is TRBV20-1, the J call TRBJ1-1; D gene uncertain. The V and J ends lost 5 bases and 1 base respectively, with 11 bases between them. Germline assignment: CDR1 DFQATT and CDR2 SNEGSKA (reference sequence). The CDR3 is made up of 13 amino acids. The CDR3, as DNA: TGCAGTGCTCCCCGGGCAGCGAACACTGAAGCTTTCTTT. Protein sequence: CSAPRAANTEAFF.

This clonotype was observed at least ten times. The chain is built from TRBV20-1 and TRBJ2-1; 7 bases line up with TRBD1. Germline trimming cut 5 bases from V and 9 bases from J; bases unmatched to any gene: 19. CDR1 and CDR2 (germline): DFQATT, SNEGSKA (reference sequence). The CDR3 length is 16 residues. CDR3 in amino acids: CSALPSGTPRDSEQFF. The CDR3 DNA reads as TGCAGTGCTCTCCCCTCGGGGACCCCAAGGGACAGTGAGCAGTTCTTC.

This clonotype was found many times. This rearrangement joins TRBV5-1 to TRBJ2-2; weak D call: TRBD1 (6 bases). Trimming removed 0 bases from V and 0 bases from J, with 9 bases in between. This CDR3 has 16 amino acids. CDR1 is SGHRS and CDR2 is YFSETQ in the germline V gene. The CDR3 loop is CASSLGDIANTGELFF. The CDR3 coding sequence is TGCGCCAGCAGCTTGGGGGACATAGCGAACACCGGGGAGCTGTTTTTT.

The J gene is TRBJ2-5, the V gene TRBV12-3 or TRBV12-4; the D is unclear. Trimming pared 6 bases from V and 6 bases from J, leaving 17 bases between. The CDR3 runs 14 residues. CDR3 sequence reads: CASRSNLAPKTQYF. The CDR3, as DNA: TGTGCCAGCAGGAGTAACTTAGCCCCCAAGACCCAGTACTTC.

This rearrangement joins TRBV6-1 to TRBJ2-7; TRBD1 agrees at 7 bases. Germline V gene sequence: CDR1 MNHNS, CDR2 SASEGT. This CDR3 has 16 residues. The V and J ends lost 3 bases and 0 bases, in that order; junction bases with no gene match: 8. CDR3 protein: CASSDPPGTASYEQYV. The CDR3 DNA reads as TGTGCCAGCAGTGACCCTCCCGGGACAGCCTCCTACGAGCAGTACGTC.

In its sample, this clonotype was seen a few times. CDR3 residues: CASSVVSGGEQYF. The DNA for the CDR3 is TGTGCCAGCAGCGTAGTATCTGGAGGCGAGCAGTACTTC. The chain couples TRBV9 to TRBJ2-7; perhaps TRBD2 as D (5 bases). V dropped 0 bases and J dropped 6 bases, with 10 bases sitting between them. CDR3 length: 13 amino acids. Germline V lookup: CDR1 SGDLS, CDR2 YYNGEE. The whole variable domain, filled in from reference TRBV9 and TRBJ2-7, reads DSGVTQTPKHLITATGQRVTLRCSPRSGDLSVYWYQQSLDQGLQFLIQYYNGEERAKGNILERFSAQQFPDLHSELNLSSLELGDSALYFCASSVVSGGEQYFGPGTRLTVT.

This clonotype was detected only a few times. The chain is built from TRBV6-1 and TRBJ1-1; D unclear. The CDR3 has 17 amino acids. Trimming shortened V by 6 bases and J by 1 base, and 21 bases separated the two germline ends. The germline gives CDR1 MNHNS, CDR2 SASEGT. The CDR3 loop is CASSRLVGGKKNTEAFF. CDR3 DNA: TGTGCCAGCAGCCGACTTGTGGGTGGTAAGAAGAACACTGAAGCTTTCTTT.